The 15 T cell receptor beta chains below come from one sample, sequenced in a study of patients and donors after allogeneic stem cell transplantation. TCRdb re-called the RT-PCR reads with MiXCR, one entry per CDR3 protein. The sample records about a million distinct CDR3 sequences, about 20% being singletons. The sequencing sample was made of blood, either unsorted or a sorted T cell fraction (not recorded which). The receptor source for this set is a human donor who was either an allogeneic HSCT recipient or a stem cell or donor lymphocyte infusion donor (not recorded which). It is not recorded whose cells these are; they may come from a transplant donor.

This chain uses TRBV28 with TRBJ2-2; unclear D gene. The germline V gene has CDR1 MDHEN and CDR2 SYDVKM. The CDR3 runs 15 residues. Trimming left V 7 bases short and J 5 bases short, with 17 bases between. For the CDR3, the DNA is TGTGCCAGCAAGTTCGAAAGGACCGCGACCGGGGAGCTGTTTTTT. Its translation: CASKFERTATGELFF.

This chain links TRBV7-8 with TRBJ2-7; TRBD1 is a possible D gene (5 bases). The CDR3 loop spans 15 amino acids. CDR1 and CDR2 (germline): SGHVS, FQNEAQ. V was clipped by 5 bases and J by 7 bases, with 21 bases between them. CDR3 DNA: TGTGCCAGCAGCGGGCGGACAAGCCCGTCCTGGGAGCAGTACTTC. Its protein product is CASSGRTSPSWEQYF.

To note about this clonotype: At one of its ends the junction is not consistent with the germline gene, which may arise from a read error. V is TRBV20-1 and J is TRBJ1-5; 7 nucleotides match TRBD1. The V gene's germline CDR1 is DFQATT and CDR2 SNEGSKA (reference sequence). The CDR3 extends over 15 amino acids. CDR3 coding DNA: TGCAGTGCTGGGAACAGGGGTTGGAGCAAACAGCCCCAGCATTTT. Amino acids: CSAGNRGWSKQPQHF.

The J gene is TRBJ2-2, the V gene TRBV29-1; D is possibly TRBD1 or TRBD2 (5 bases each). Trimming pared 6 bases from V and 5 bases from J, leaving 19 bases between. Looked up from germline, CDR1 is SQVTM and CDR2 is ANQGSEA. The CDR3 loop spans 15 amino acids. The CDR3 DNA reads as TGCAGCGTCCCTGTTGGGGGAAAGAGGACCGGGGAGCTGTTTTTT. This gives the protein CSVPVGGKRTGELFF.

V gene TRBV5-1 combines with J gene TRBJ2-5, with 7 bases fitting TRBD1. V trimming: 4 bases; J trimming: 2 bases; junction bases outside the gene matches: 11. Germline-derived CDR1 and CDR2 are SGHRS and YFSETQ. The length of the CDR3 is 16 residues. The CDR3 protein is CASSPRQGARQETQYF. The DNA of the CDR3 is TGCGCCAGCAGCCCTCGACAGGGAGCTCGGCAAGAGACCCAGTACTTC.

This clonotype appeared a few times. The V gene is TRBV12-3 or TRBV12-4, the J gene TRBJ1-6, with D tentatively TRBD1 (5 bases). V was pared by 6 bases and J by 2 bases, with 8 bases between. The CDR3 is made up of 14 amino acids. Here the CDR3 DNA reads TGTGCCAGCAGCAAGACAGCCTATAATTCACCCCTCCACTTT. Translation gives CASSKTAYNSPLHF.

This clonotype has more than one count but fewer than ten. This chain uses TRBV6-1 with TRBJ1-1, with TRBD1 as a possible D gene (6 bases). Germline V CDR1 and CDR2: MNHNS, SASEGT. V was trimmed by 6 bases and J by 1 base, leaving 15 bases between them. The CDR3 contains 15 residues. CDR3 DNA: TGTGCCAGCAGCCTCGGGGGGGCCTCGAACACTGAAGCTTTCTTT. Translated, it gives CASSLGGASNTEAFF.

The V gene is TRBV18, the J gene TRBJ2-7, with 8 bases matching TRBD2. With 3 bases clipped from V and 4 bases from J, the junction kept 8 bases outside the gene matches. This CDR3 is built from 15 residues. Germline-derived CDR1 and CDR2 are KGHSH and LQKENI. The CDR3: CASSPDGTRPYEQYF. DNA for the CDR3: TGTGCCAGCTCACCGGACGGGACTAGACCTTACGAGCAGTACTTC.

This clonotype was observed at least ten times. The chain has TRBV12-3 or TRBV12-4 and TRBJ1-5; tentative D call: TRBD1 (5 bases). CDR3 length: 12 residues. V dropped 8 bases and J dropped 6 bases, with 11 bases sitting between them. In DNA, the CDR3 is TGTGCCAGCTGGGGGGGGAGTCAGCCCCAGCATTTT. Translated: CASWGGSQPQHF.

This chain uses TRBV7-2 with TRBJ2-1; D may be TRBD1 (5 bases). The CDR3 contains 11 residues. The germline V gene encodes CDR1 SGHTA and CDR2 FQGNSA. V was clipped by 4 bases and J by 10 bases, with 8 bases between them. CDR3 in amino acids: CASSYRQEQFF. For the CDR3, the DNA is TGTGCCAGCAGCTACCGACAGGAGCAGTTCTTC.

The rearrangement uses TRBV10-2 and TRBJ1-6, with TRBD1 matching over 7 bases. The CDR3 has 16 amino acids. CDR1 and CDR2 from the germline V gene are WSHSY and SAAADI. Unmatched junction bases numbered 15, after V lost 5 bases and J lost 11 bases. CDR3 sequence: CASSLRTGAVLAPLHF. In nucleotides, the CDR3 is TGCGCCAGCAGTTTGAGGACAGGAGCCGTCTTAGCACCCCTCCACTTT.

This clonotype was detected only a few times. The CDR3 loop reads CSVVPWTNLNEQFF. CDR3 bases: TGCAGCGTTGTTCCTTGGACGAACCTCAATGAGCAGTTCTTC. The chain combines TRBV29-1 with TRBJ2-1; D call uncertain. CDR3 size: 14 residues. CDR1 SQVTM and CDR2 ANQGSEA come from the germline V gene. V gave up 4 bases and J gave up 6 bases, with 16 bases separating them.

This clonotype occurred a few times. This chain connects TRBV6-1 to TRBJ1-1, with D unclear. The germline gives CDR1 MNHNS, CDR2 SASEGT. This CDR3 comprises 14 residues. Between the trimmed V and J ends, which lost 1 base and 1 base, there was a span of 7 bases. The CDR3 DNA sequence: TGTGCCAGCAGTGAAGGAAGGCCGAACACTGAAGCTTTCTTT. Its protein product is CASSEGRPNTEAFF.

The chain is built from TRBV4-2 and TRBJ2-1; no definite D call. Trimming left V 1 base short and J 8 bases short, with 21 bases between. From germline, CDR1 is LGHNA and CDR2 YNFKEQ. The CDR3 length is 17 residues. The CDR3 nucleotides are TGTGCCAGCAGCCAAGGAGGTATGGGCTGGGCTGAAGATGAGCAGTTCTTC. Translated, it gives CASSQGGMGWAEDEQFF.

This clonotype has just a few counts. V and J are TRBV4-3 and TRBJ2-7, with TRBD1 matching over 8 bases. CDR1 is LGHNA, CDR2 YSLEER, per germline. V was clipped by 1 base and J by 3 bases; unmatched bases: 5. There are 15 residues in the CDR3. This chain's CDR3 is CASSQARDRRYEQYF. The DNA for the CDR3 is TGCGCCAGCAGCCAAGCACGGGACAGGCGCTACGAGCAGTACTTC.